The T cell receptor (beta chain) under discussion was sequenced for a study of a mutant IDH1 vaccine in newly diagnosed glioma. Study at large: All eight of the vaccinations patients received fell in weeks 1, 3, 5, 7, 11, 15, 19 and 23. Study results and limitations: A vaccine-induced immune response developed in about 93% of the patients.

Sequencing used immunoSEQ multiplex PCR; TCRdb keeps in-frame clones, though not all of them. The data contain around 56,000 clones, around 82% of them singletons. About this clone itself: Antigen specificity is unknown.

The V gene lost 0 bases and the J gene lost 1 base, with 20 bases spanning the gap. This CDR3 is 19 amino acids long. The germline gives CDR1 SGDLS, CDR2 YYNGEE. The time point denotes: week 5, during vaccination. Every vaccination contained 300 ug of the mutant IDH1 20-mer peptide and was paired with topical imiquimod. Astrocytomas found in donors were new, WHO grade 3 or 4, IDH1-mutant and ATRX-lost. This clonotype originated in a woman under 30 with glioma. Some clones in this sample may be carry-over from other donors' samples. Source: PBMCs, taken from a glioma patient whose treatment included an IDH1 peptide vaccine. The rearrangement links TRBV9 to TRBJ1-3; tentative D call: TRBD1 (5 bases). CDR3 bases: TGTGCCAGCAGCGTAGGTGAGGGGCCGCCTCCTATTTCTGGAAACACCATATATTTT. Protein sequence: CASSVGEGPPPISGNTIYF.